Described below is a single TCR beta chain sequence and its context. This clonotype was counted ten times or more. It has no known antigen specificity. There are no base qualities to consult, and no much larger clone falls within one base. These data belong to a study of human T cells and chemical hapten exposure (dated by TCRdb to the early 2020s). For the wider study: Libraries were combined into a pool for sequencing, and differences in TCR yield between samples came mainly from small differences in library volumes within the pool. Each blood RNA sample was used to sequence both TCR alpha and TCR beta chains. In alopecia patients, the study followed how the peripheral blood TCR repertoire changed in vivo over primary and secondary sensitization to diphenylcyclopropenone (DPC), a hapten.

The method behind the library was 5' RACE. This sample was sequenced with an Illumina MiSeq. During library preparation, unique molecular identifiers were attached to individual cDNA molecules so that TCRs could be counted in a quantitative, reproducible way. The original methods were these. A median of around 96,000 TCRs per sample was observed, with a range of roughly 23,224 to 750,000. The Decombinator software suite was used to annotate the V, J and CDR3 of the TCR reads. Every sample was subsampled to the same number of TCRs (28,000) for the PS versus PT1 abundance plots. TCRs were defined as expanded if absent before sensitization and observed at least eight times at the 2-week time point. TCRdb redid the processing of the public reads, applying fastp at Q25 and MiXCR, and retained in-frame beta chains. Each entry merges the rows of one CDR3 protein and shows their most common DNA and genes. TCRdb's processing, not the authors' own work, is the source of the V and J calls. Within this sample are under 85,000 distinct CDR3 sequences, with about 8.4% of them counted one time only. The ten largest clones represent 2% to 2.5% of the sample.

From a lookup of the germline V gene (reference sequence), CDR1 and CDR2 are MNHEY and SMNVEV. After removal of 5 bases from V and 7 bases from J, the junction retains 11 bases not matched to a gene. Including the terminal cysteine and phenylalanine, the CDR3 comprises 15 residues. CDR3 DNA only is kept here, 45 bases in frame from base 1. Total RNA was isolated from unfractionated whole blood collected in Tempus Blood RNA tubes. Roughly five healthy volunteers acted as controls for TCR sequencing and had blood drawn at day 0, 2 weeks and 6 weeks. General conclusions and limits of the study: Repeated subsampling changed both the strength of the expansion versus patch-test correlation and the threshold at which the correlation became significant. No change with DPC sensitization was found in the number of TCRs above 1 in 1000 frequency, and no evidence of global repertoire structure alterations was found.

The chain joins TRBV27 to TRBJ2-3; 8 central nucleotides agree with TRBD2. The TCR comes from a male donor in good health. For the CDR3, the sequence is CASSPWTSPVHTQYF. The sequenced DNA: TGTGCCAGCAGTCCTTGGACTAGCCCGGTGCATACGCAGTATTTT.